These 24 T cell receptor beta chains were all obtained from the same sample, sequenced in a study of blood T cell repertoires in COVID-19. TCRdb's table, derived via immunoSEQ multiplex PCR, lists solely in-frame clones and lacks some. The sample gives approximately 400,000 clones, approximately 88% of which show up once; roughly 12% is in the top ten. The specimen sequenced was peripheral blood. These receptor sequences come from a woman aged 45 to 65 with COVID-19, enrolled during active disease.

The V and J genes are TRBV27 and TRBJ2-5; 9 bases are shared with TRBD1. This CDR3 has 14 amino acids. CDR1 is MNHEY, CDR2 SMNVEV, per germline (reference sequence). Unmatched junction bases numbered 9, after V lost 8 bases and J lost 5 bases. The CDR3 is CASSLGTGRETQYF. DNA of the CDR3: TGTGCCAGCTCCCTGGGGACAGGGCGGGAGACCCAGTACTTC.

The chain links TRBV28 to TRBJ1-1, with a weak D call TRBD1 (5 bases). Germline values: CDR1 MDHEN, CDR2 SYDVKM. The CDR3 runs 16 residues. Between the trimmed V and J ends, which lost 6 bases and 1 base, there was a span of 18 bases. The chain's CDR3 is CASSYSGGVSNTEAFF. In DNA form, the CDR3 reads TGTGCCAGCAGCTACTCGGGGGGGGTTTCGAACACTGAAGCTTTCTTT.

V and J are TRBV2 and TRBJ2-6, with a weak D call TRBD2 (5 bases). The CDR3 runs 13 residues. V lost 11 bases and J 4 bases, leaving 12 bases between the germline ends. Per germline, CDR1 SNHLY and CDR2 FYNNEI. Written as DNA, the CDR3 is TGTGCCGGACTTGCTCCGGGGGCCAACGTCCTGACTTTC. The encoded protein is CAGLAPGANVLTF.

The rearrangement joins TRBV11-1 to TRBJ1-6; no definite D call. Trimming took 5 bases from V and 11 from J, leaving 16 bases between them. CDR1 and CDR2 from the germline V gene are SGHAT and FQDESV (reference sequence). CDR3 length equals 14 residues. DNA for the CDR3: TGTGCCAGCAGCCGTGGTGGTCCTGAGGCACCCCTCCACTTT. Its translation is CASSRGGPEAPLHF.

CDR3 protein: CAISPREGGTDTQYF. The CDR3 nucleotides read TGTGCCATCAGCCCAAGGGAAGGGGGCACAGATACGCAGTATTTT. The chain is built from TRBV10-3 and TRBJ2-3, with a tentative D call TRBD1 (5 bases). V was trimmed by 6 bases and J by 1 base, leaving 14 bases between them. This CDR3 is 15 amino acids long. Germline CDR1 is ENHRY and CDR2 is SYGVKD.

The chain joins TRBV5-1 to TRBJ1-2; D might be TRBD1 (5 bases). The germline gives CDR1 SGHRS, CDR2 YFSETQ. V was cut by 0 bases and J by 4 bases, with 10 bases left in between. The CDR3 is made up of 14 amino acids. Written as DNA, the CDR3 is TGCGCCAGCAGCTTGGCGGGGGGAGCCTATGGCTACACCTTC. Translating it yields CASSLAGGAYGYTF.

This clone was observed a single time. The V call is TRBV14, the J call TRBJ1-1; no clear D gene. Trimming took 2 bases from V and 1 from J, leaving 5 bases between them. Per germline, CDR1 SGHDN and CDR2 FVKESK. CDR3 size: 13 residues. The CDR3 DNA is TGTGCCAGCAGCCAACAGTCGAACACTGAAGCTTTCTTT. This encodes CASSQQSNTEAFF.

The V gene is TRBV2, the J gene TRBJ1-6; TRBD1 is a possible D gene (5 bases). CDR3 length: 15 amino acids. CDR1 is SNHLY and CDR2 is FYNNEI in the germline V gene. V dropped 4 bases and J dropped 10 bases, with 17 bases sitting between them. The CDR3: CASSVRGNFRSPLHF. CDR3 DNA: TGTGCCAGCAGTGTGCGGGGGAACTTTAGGTCACCCCTCCACTTT.

This clone turned up a few times. V usage is TRBV19 and J usage is TRBJ2-2, with D possibly TRBD1 on 6 matching bases. There are 15 residues in the CDR3. V was cut by 8 bases and J by 7 bases, with 20 bases left in between. CDR1 and CDR2 (germline): LNHDA, SQIVND (reference sequence). The CDR3 nucleotides are TGTGCCAGTGGAACAGGGTCCCTCGAGGTCGGGGAGCTGTTTTTT. Translated, it gives CASGTGSLEVGELFF.

This sequence joins TRBV3-1 (or the pseudogene TRBV3-2) and TRBJ2-7; TRBD2 agrees at 9 bases. Trimming removed 3 bases from V and 3 bases from J; junction bases left unmatched: 9. The CDR3 is 16 residues long. Germline CDR1 LGHDT, CDR2 YNNKEL (reference sequence). Here the CDR3 reads CASSHKIAGALYEQYF. Here the CDR3 DNA reads TGTGCCAGCAGCCACAAGATAGCGGGGGCCCTCTACGAGCAGTACTTC.

The chain uses TRBV11-2 and TRBJ2-7, with D perhaps TRBD1 (6 bases). The CDR3 spans 15 residues. Per germline, CDR1 SGHAT and CDR2 FQNNGV. Trimming shortened V by 6 bases and J by 3 bases, and 18 bases separated the two germline ends. Written as DNA, the CDR3 is TGTGCCAGCAGGGGGCTCCGGGACACCCTCTACGAGCAGTACTTC. Residues: CASRGLRDTLYEQYF.

This rearrangement joins TRBV6-4 to TRBJ1-1; no reliable D call. Per the germline V gene, CDR1 is MRHNA and CDR2 is SNTAGT. V was trimmed by 6 bases and J by 5 bases, leaving 7 bases between them. The CDR3 sequence is 11 residues long. DNA of the CDR3: TGTGCCAGCAGGGAGGGTACTGAAGCTTTCTTT. Translating it yields CASREGTEAFF.

The J gene is TRBJ1-1, the V gene TRBV4-1; tentative D call: TRBD1 (6 bases). Trimming removed 4 bases from V and 4 bases from J, with 13 bases in between. In germline, CDR1 is MGHRA, CDR2 YSYEKL. The CDR3 has 14 amino acids. Here the CDR3 DNA reads TGCGCCAGCAGCCCCATGGGGGCCGGCACTGAAGCTTTCTTT. It codes for CASSPMGAGTEAFF.

The V gene is TRBV6-2 or TRBV6-3, the J gene TRBJ2-1, with D unclear. Germline V lookup: CDR1 MNHEY, CDR2 SVGEGT. V was cut by 2 bases and J by 2 bases, with 10 bases left in between. CDR3 length: 15 residues. CDR3 nucleotides: TGTGCCAGCAGTTACAGCGCAATCACCTACAATGAGCAGTTCTTC. It yields the protein CASSYSAITYNEQFF.

The chain uses TRBV5-5 and TRBJ1-1; a weak D match, TRBD1 (6 bases). The germline V gene has CDR1 SGHKS and CDR2 YYEKEE (reference sequence). The length of the CDR3 is 12 residues. Trimming left V 0 bases short and J 8 bases short, with 8 bases between. Written as DNA, the CDR3 is TGTGCCAGCAGCTTGGAGGGGGTCGAAGCTTTCTTT. Encoded protein: CASSLEGVEAFF.

The chain employs TRBV5-1 and TRBJ1-2, with TRBD1 matching 8 bases. The germline V gene has CDR1 SGHRS and CDR2 YFSETQ. V dropped 1 base and J dropped 4; count of bases not matched to a gene: 6. The CDR3 has 15 residues. In DNA, the CDR3 is TGCGCCAGCAGCTTGACCGGACAGGGCCTCTATGGCTACACCTTC. Its translation is CASSLTGQGLYGYTF.

This clone was seen only once. The chain combines TRBV11-2 with TRBJ2-3, with 11 positions matching TRBD2. The trim removed 7 bases at V and 5 bases at J, leaving 8 bases unmatched. This CDR3 has 15 residues. Germline CDR1 SGHAT, CDR2 FQNNGV. In DNA form, the CDR3 reads TGTGCCAGCACTATACTAGCGGGGGTTTTAGATACGCAGTATTTT. It translates to CASTILAGVLDTQYF.

The chain combines TRBV7-6 with TRBJ2-5, with 10 bases lining up with TRBD2. Germline values: CDR1 SGHVS, CDR2 FNYEAQ. The CDR3 contains 15 residues. With V trimmed by 5 bases and J by 4 bases, 7 bases remained unmatched. The CDR3 is CASSLGTSETETQYF. The CDR3 DNA sequence: TGTGCCAGCAGCCTAGGGACTAGCGAGACAGAGACCCAGTACTTC.

This clone was seen just once. The chain carries TRBV28 and TRBJ2-7; TRBD1 aligns across 8 bases. Germline V gene data show CDR1 as MDHEN and CDR2 as SYDVKM. Germline trimming cut 6 bases from V and 3 bases from J; bases unmatched to any gene: 7. This CDR3 is 14 amino acids long. The CDR3 DNA is TGTGCCAGCAGGGAAACTGGGACAGGCTACGAGCAGTACTTC. Protein product: CASRETGTGYEQYF.

The chain joins TRBV30 to TRBJ1-6, with a weak D call TRBD1 (6 bases). With 1 base removed from V and 10 bases from J, the gap between germline ends came to 11 bases. Germline V gene sequence: CDR1 GTSNPN, CDR2 SVGIG (reference sequence). This CDR3 contains 13 residues. The CDR3: CAWSADRGSPLHF. The CDR3, as DNA: TGTGCCTGGAGTGCGGACAGAGGGTCACCCCTCCACTTT.

This clone was counted a few times. This sequence joins TRBV7-9 and TRBJ1-2, with 7 bases identical to TRBD1. The CDR3 length is 14 residues. With 5 bases clipped from V and 6 bases from J, the junction kept 9 bases outside the gene matches. Germline CDR1 SEHNR, CDR2 FQNEAQ (reference sequence). Here the CDR3 reads CASSTQGPVDGYTF. The DNA for the CDR3 is TGTGCCAGCAGCACACAGGGGCCGGTAGATGGCTACACCTTC. The full variable domain, rest sourced from reference TRBV7-9 and TRBJ1-2, is DTGVSQNPRHKITKRGQNVTFRCDPISEHNRLYWYRQTLGQGPEFLTYFQNEAQLEKSRLLSDRFSAERPKGSFSTLEIQRTEQGDSAMYLCASSTQGPVDGYTFGSGTRLTVV.

The J gene is TRBJ2-7, the V gene TRBV4-1, with 7 nucleotides matching TRBD1. The germline gives CDR1 MGHRA, CDR2 YSYEKL. CDR3 size: 12 residues. The V gene end was trimmed by 4 bases and the J gene end by 7 bases; junction bases not matched to a gene: 4. The CDR3 protein is CASSPLQGEQYF. CDR3 nucleotide sequence: TGCGCCAGCAGCCCTCTACAGGGGGAGCAGTACTTC.

The genes are TRBV5-1 and TRBJ2-1; weak D call: TRBD1 (5 bases). V shed 4 bases and J shed 4 bases, with 12 bases lying between them. This CDR3 comprises 14 residues. Germline loops: CDR1 SGHRS, CDR2 YFSETQ. As DNA, the CDR3 is TGCGCCAGCAGCCATGGGGCGGCGTACAATGAGCAGTTCTTC. It translates to CASSHGAAYNEQFF.

The genes are TRBV5-6 and TRBJ2-7; D possibly corresponds to TRBD1 (5 bases). Germline V gives CDR1 SGHDT, CDR2 YYEEEE. V lost 4 bases, J lost 6 bases, and 14 bases lay in between. There are 13 residues in the CDR3. CDR3 region: CASSLISRGEQYF. In DNA form, the CDR3 reads TGTGCCAGCAGCCTCATTAGTAGGGGCGAGCAGTACTTC.